This T cell receptor beta chain was sequenced for a study of T cells after posttransplantation cyclophosphamide. The length of the CDR3 is 14 residues. In germline, CDR1 is SGDLS, CDR2 YYNGEE. Trimming shortened V by 1 base and J by 1 base, and 8 bases separated the two germline ends. Control samples came 1 year after myeloablative marrow transplants with methotrexate plus calcineurin inhibitor. The protocol was immunoSEQ multiplex PCR, while the TCRdb copy is restricted to in-frame clones and leaves out a portion. The top ten hold around 1.9% of the sample, which has roughly 19,000 clones, roughly nine tenths seen once. Comments on this clone: Its antigen is unidentified.

Study-level points and caveats: Donor-recipient repertoire similarity was low at 1-2 months, rising over year one. Recipient CMV seropositivity and CMV reactivation strongly tracked TRB clonality. Blood and skin or GI T cell repertoires showed limited TRB overlap.

V usage is TRBV9 and J usage is TRBJ1-1; D ambiguous. The material sequenced was PBMCs, taken around 370 days after allogeneic stem cell transplant with calcineurin inhibitor and methotrexate. The sequence derives from a female patient in her 30s who received an allogeneic stem cell transplant from an unrelated donor, was CMV-positive, and had acute and chronic GVHD. Certain T cells may be donor cells from the graft. CDR3 region: CASSVLGGNTEAFF. CDR3 nucleotide sequence: TGTGCCAGCAGCGTATTGGGAGGGAACACTGAAGCTTTCTTT.